This TCR beta chain was profiled in a study of shared clonotypes between healthy human individuals. Produced via immunoSEQ multiplex PCR; TCRdb's table is partial and in-frame only. The sample shows about 330,000 clones, around 86% of them seen only once. This clone has a single count. V was clipped by 4 bases and J by 0 bases, with 10 bases between them. CDR3 length equals 15 residues. CDR1 and CDR2 (germline): SGHVS, FNYEAQ. Source material: memory CD8+ T cells sorted from blood. The sample's subset: CD45RO+ cells pooled with CCR7-negative TemRA cells. The chain combines TRBV7-6 with TRBJ2-1; D perhaps matches TRBD1 (6 bases). This clonotype was sampled from a man younger than 30 in good health. Written as DNA, the CDR3 is TGTGCCAGCAGCTACTTAGGGGGCTCCTACAATGAGCAGTTCTTC. Its protein product is CASSYLGGSYNEQFF.